Each of the 20 T cell receptor beta chains below was sequenced from the same sample in a study of neurological immune-mediated disorders. In TCRdb, the 5' RACE reads were re-called with MiXCR into one record per CDR3 protein. The data hold about 46,000 distinct CDR3 sequences, with under 2% observed a single time. The specimen was PBMCs. These receptors were taken from a woman aged 40 to 49 with multiple sclerosis.

This clonotype was counted many times. J is TRBJ2-1 and V is TRBV15, with D possibly matching TRBD2 (5 bases). This CDR3 comprises 13 residues. Germline V gives CDR1 LNHNV, CDR2 YYDKDF (reference sequence). The V and J ends lost 0 bases and 7 bases respectively, with 7 bases between them. The CDR3 region is CATSRDRGNEQFF. CDR3 DNA: TGTGCCACCAGCAGAGATCGGGGAAATGAGCAGTTCTTC. The variable domain in full, completed from reference TRBV15 and TRBJ2-1, reads DAMVIQNPRYQVTQFGKPVTLSCSQTLNHNVMYWYQQKSSQAPKLLFHYYDKDFNNEADTPDNFQSRRPNTSFCFLDIRSPGLGDTAMYLCATSRDRGNEQFFGPGTRLTVL.

In its sample, this clonotype was seen many times. This chain uses TRBV20-1 with TRBJ2-4, with D possibly called TRBD1 or TRBD2 (6 bases each). CDR1 and CDR2 from the germline V gene are DFQATT and SNEGSKA (reference sequence). The V gene lost 0 bases and the J gene lost 5 bases, with 14 bases spanning the gap. The CDR3 loop spans 15 amino acids. The CDR3, as DNA: TGCAGTGCTAGAGATCACATAGGGGGGCAAAACATTCAGTACTTC. Protein sequence: CSARDHIGGQNIQYF.

This clonotype was observed many times. The V gene is TRBV20-1, the J gene TRBJ1-1; TRBD1 matches 7 bases. CDR1 and CDR2 (germline): DFQATT, SNEGSKA (reference sequence). The trim removed 4 bases at V and 0 bases at J, leaving 2 bases unmatched. This CDR3 contains 13 residues. In DNA, the CDR3 is TGCAGTGCTAACAGGGGACTGAACACTGAAGCTTTCTTT. Its protein is CSANRGLNTEAFF.

This clonotype was seen many times. This chain joins TRBV15 and TRBJ2-2; D remains ambiguous. There are 13 residues in the CDR3. The ends were cut back, 0 bases at V and 7 bases at J, with 6 bases in the middle. Germline V gene data show CDR1 as LNHNV and CDR2 as YYDKDF (reference sequence). The CDR3 nucleotides read TGTGCCACCAGCAGAGAAGGGCTCGGGGAGCTGTTTTTT. Protein product: CATSREGLGELFF.

This clonotype was seen ten or more times. The genes are TRBV7-6 and TRBJ2-6, with unresolved D. Germline V gives CDR1 SGHVS, CDR2 FNYEAQ. The germline V and J ends were trimmed by 1 base and 0 bases, with 1 base remaining between them. The CDR3 spans 14 residues. CDR3 residues: CASSLDSGANVLTF. The CDR3 DNA reads as TGTGCCAGCAGCTTAGACTCTGGGGCCAACGTCCTGACTTTC.

This clonotype was observed many times. The rearrangement uses TRBV11-2 and TRBJ1-2, with D possibly TRBD1 on 5 matching bases. Germline loops: CDR1 SGHAT, CDR2 FQNNGV. V lost 3 bases, J lost 0 bases, and 8 bases lay in between. The CDR3 extends over 14 amino acids. CDR3 region: CASSLGQANYGYTF. CDR3 DNA sequence: TGTGCCAGCAGCTTGGGGCAGGCTAACTATGGCTACACCTTC.

This clonotype was counted many times. V gene TRBV10-3 combines with J gene TRBJ1-3; D may be TRBD1 (5 bases). Germline CDR1 reads ENHRY; CDR2 reads SYGVKD. This CDR3 has 13 residues. V lost 4 bases, J lost 2 bases, and 6 bases lay in between. The CDR3 region is CAISGGTGNTIYF. The CDR3 DNA reads TGTGCCATCAGTGGGGGGACTGGAAACACCATATATTTT.

This clonotype has ten or more counts. The chain is built from TRBV5-1 and TRBJ1-2; D is unresolved. Germline CDR1 SGHRS, CDR2 YFSETQ. The CDR3 totals 14 residues. Trimming cost V 0 bases and J 5 bases, with 11 bases left between them. CDR3 coding DNA: TGCGCCAGCAGCTTGGCCGAGGTTACGTATGGCTACACCTTC. This translates into CASSLAEVTYGYTF. Variable domain in full (rest from reference TRBV5-1 and TRBJ1-2): KAGVTQTPRYLIKTRGQQVTLSCSPISGHRSVSWYQQTPGQGLQFLFEYFSETQRNKGNFPGRFSGRQFSNSRSEMNVSTLELGDSALYLCASSLAEVTYGYTFGSGTRLTVV.

In this sample, this clonotype turned up many times. The CDR3: CASSPDSSYEQYF. In nucleotides, the CDR3 is TGCGCCAGCAGCCCGGACAGTTCCTACGAGCAGTACTTC. The rearrangement joins TRBV5-1 to TRBJ2-7; D may be TRBD1 (6 bases). This CDR3 region has 13 residues. The V end was cut by 4 bases, the J end by 1 base, with 9 bases between. Germline V gives CDR1 SGHRS, CDR2 YFSETQ.

This clonotype was picked up many times. This rearrangement joins TRBV18 to TRBJ2-1; D possibly corresponds to TRBD2 (6 bases). Germline V lookup: CDR1 KGHSH, CDR2 LQKENI. Trimming left V 0 bases short and J 5 bases short, with 11 bases between. The CDR3 is 15 amino acids. The CDR3 DNA is TGTGCCAGCTCACCACCCCCGGGGGAAAACAATGAGCAGTTCTTC. This encodes CASSPPPGENNEQFF.

This clonotype was detected ten times or more. This chain uses TRBV12-3 or TRBV12-4 with TRBJ1-3, with no clear D. This CDR3 is built from 13 residues. Trimming pared 5 bases from V and 0 bases from J, leaving 5 bases between. The CDR3 protein is CASSQSSGNTIYF. The CDR3 DNA reads TGTGCCAGCAGTCAGAGCTCTGGAAACACCATATATTTT.

This clonotype came up many times. The chain joins TRBV4-1 to TRBJ1-6, with unresolved D. Per germline, CDR1 MGHRA and CDR2 YSYEKL. The V end lost 0 bases, the J end lost 7 bases, and 19 bases lay between the germline ends. The CDR3 contains 18 residues. CDR3 sequence: CASSQESQQLLGNSPLHF. DNA for the CDR3: TGCGCCAGCAGCCAAGAGAGTCAACAGCTCCTGGGGAATTCACCCCTCCACTTT.

This clonotype was observed at least ten times. The chain joins TRBV15 to TRBJ1-1, with a tentative D call TRBD1 (5 bases). Germline lookup yields CDR1 LNHNV and CDR2 YYDKDF (reference sequence). The CDR3 is made up of 20 amino acids. V was cut by 1 base and J by 5 bases, with 29 bases left in between. The CDR3 is CATSRGRDRKGRERSTEAFF. CDR3 DNA sequence: TGTGCCACCAGCAGAGGAAGGGACCGAAAAGGCAGGGAGAGGAGTACTGAAGCTTTCTTT.

This clonotype was seen ten or more times. The CDR3 DNA follows: TGTGCCAGCACCTTTGAGGGGGGGCGCAGGGGCTACACCTTC. Amino acid sequence: CASTFEGGRRGYTF. This chain connects TRBV6-1 to TRBJ1-2, with D possibly TRBD1 on 6 matching bases. CDR3 size: 14 residues. V lost 7 bases and J lost 8, with 20 bases in between. Germline assignment: CDR1 MNHNS and CDR2 SASEGT.

This clonotype has ten or more counts. The chain joins TRBV29-1 to TRBJ1-1, with TRBD1 matching over 8 bases. The CDR3 is 13 amino acids. V trimming: 7 bases; J trimming: 1 base; junction bases outside the gene matches: 5. CDR1 is SQVTM and CDR2 is ANQGSEA in the germline V gene. CDR3 nucleotides: TGCAGCGCCGGGACAGGAGGGAACACTGAAGCTTTCTTT. Protein: CSAGTGGNTEAFF. Full variable domain (remainder filled in from reference TRBV29-1 and TRBJ1-1): SAVISQKPSRDICQRGTSLTIQCQVDSQVTMMFWYRQQPGQSLTLIATANQGSEATYESGFVIDKFPISRPNLTFSTLTVSNMSPEDSSIYLCSAGTGGNTEAFFGQGTRLTVV.

This clonotype was seen at least ten times. The chain carries TRBV3-1 and TRBJ2-4; D remains ambiguous. CDR1 and CDR2 from the germline V gene are LGHDT and YNNKEL (reference sequence). The V end was cut by 5 bases, the J end by 0 bases, with 14 bases between. The CDR3 is 16 residues long. The DNA for the CDR3 is TGTGCCAGCAGCGGTCGCACGGTACTAGCCAAAAACATTCAGTACTTC. It encodes CASSGRTVLAKNIQYF.

Concerning this clonotype itself: Being one base from a much bigger clone, this may be a read error. Since the CDR3 does not end with the conserved phenylalanine or tryptophan, this likely comes from a read error. The rearrangement uses TRBV20-1 and TRBJ2-7, with a tentative D call TRBD1 (5 bases). The CDR3 has 12 residues. Trimming cost V 6 bases and J 4 bases, with 13 bases left between them. In germline, CDR1 is DFQATT, CDR2 SNEGSKA (reference sequence). CDR3 nucleotide sequence: TGCAGTGCCGTGATAACAGGTTACGAGCAGTACATC. It specifies CSAVITGYEQYI.

In its sample, this clonotype was seen many times. The chain links TRBV25-1 to TRBJ2-2, with a possible D match to TRBD2 (6 bases). The germline CDR1 and CDR2 sequences are MGHDK and SYGVNS. The CDR3 covers 14 residues. The ends were cut back, 2 bases at V and 7 bases at J, with 11 bases in the middle. CDR3 residues: CASSEIMGGGELFF. For the CDR3, the DNA is TGTGCCAGCAGTGAAATCATGGGAGGCGGGGAGCTGTTTTTT.

In its sample, this clonotype was seen many times. This chain links TRBV20-1 with TRBJ1-5, with D hard to call. Between the trimmed V and J ends, which lost 1 base and 0 bases, there was a span of 19 bases. CDR3 length equals 18 residues. Germline CDR1 and CDR2: DFQATT and SNEGSKA (reference sequence). For the CDR3, the DNA is TGCAGTGCTAGAGGCTTTCAGACCATCTGGGATAGCAATCAGCCCCAGCATTTT. Its translation: CSARGFQTIWDSNQPQHF.

In its sample, this clonotype was seen many times. V usage is TRBV5-5 and J usage is TRBJ1-5; a weak D match, TRBD1 (6 bases). Trimming took 2 bases from V and 3 from J, leaving 15 bases between them. Per germline, CDR1 SGHKS and CDR2 YYEKEE (reference sequence). This CDR3 region has 16 residues. As DNA, the CDR3 is TGTGCCAGCAGCTTTAGGGTAGGACAGAACAATCAGCCCCAGCATTTT. The encoded protein is CASSFRVGQNNQPQHF.